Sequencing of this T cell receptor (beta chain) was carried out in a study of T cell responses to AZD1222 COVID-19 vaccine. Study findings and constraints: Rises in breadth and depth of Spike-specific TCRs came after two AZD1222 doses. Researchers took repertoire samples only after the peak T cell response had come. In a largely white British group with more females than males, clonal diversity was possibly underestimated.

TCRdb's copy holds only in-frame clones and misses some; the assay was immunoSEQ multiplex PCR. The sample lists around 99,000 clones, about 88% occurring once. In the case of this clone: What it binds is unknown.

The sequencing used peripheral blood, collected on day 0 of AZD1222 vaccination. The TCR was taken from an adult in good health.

CDR3 nucleotides: TGTGCCAGCAGTGATGAACTCTACAATGAGCAGTTCTTC. Translating it yields CASSDELYNEQFF. The V gene is TRBV27, the J gene TRBJ2-1; D is unclear. With 5 bases removed from V and 3 bases from J, the gap between germline ends came to 8 bases. The CDR3 length is 13 residues. Germline CDR1 and CDR2: MNHEY and SMNVEV (reference sequence).